One TCR beta chain is described in this entry. Its antigen target is currently unknown. Base-call qualities are not available, and no considerably larger clone is one nucleotide away. This record comes from a study of T cells in Graves' hyperthyroidism and ophthalmopathy (dated 2019 in TCRdb). For the study in its entirety: Peripheral blood was collected at initial diagnosis, before any treatment. The 100 or so discovery patients were randomly divided into training and test sets at a 7:3 ratio. Whether ophthalmopathy could be predicted prospectively was tested in an independent validation cohort made up of some 20 hyperthyroidism patients plus 17 patients who later progressed to ophthalmopathy. To identify TCR V-J signatures that set the groups apart, the researchers used a discovery cohort of 100 patients, made up of 40 to 45 with Graves' ophthalmopathy and 55 to 65 with stable Graves' hyperthyroidism. Thyroid tissue and blood T-cell repertoires from over 5 Graves' hyperthyroidism patients were also compared in the study. Once sampling was done, hyperthyroidism patients were given methimazole at a starting dose of 30 mg daily, whereas ophthalmopathy patients were given high-dose intravenous methylprednisolone. TCR Vbeta CDR3 sequencing of around 130 peripheral blood samples (over 40 ophthalmopathy, approximately 80 hyperthyroidism and around 17 progressor patients) is reported in the paper.

Here V drops 6 bases and J drops 1 base, and the junction holds 11 bases not matched to any gene. According to the germline V gene, CDR1 reads SGHVS and CDR2 reads FQNEAQ. Measured from the cysteine to the phenylalanine, the CDR3 is 16 residues long. Only CDR3 DNA remains: 48 bases, in frame from the first base. TCR beta CDR3 regions were amplified from RNA transcripts. For the first round of RT-PCR on the TCR CDR3, the HTBI primer set was used together with the Qiagen OneStep RT-PCR kit. Libraries were constructed in a second round of multiplex PCR, after which size selection and purification were performed. Libraries were sequenced paired-end with 100 bp reads on an Illumina HiSeq2000. The original methods were these. Raw data were processed with SOAPnuke, discarding reads with adapters, uncalled bases, mean Phred below 15, or no exact constant-primer or identifier match. COPE v1.2.5 was used to merge the high-quality paired reads, and each unique nucleotide sequence was defined as a clonotype. MiTCR v1.1 was used to align clonotypes to the IMGT TRBV, TRBD and TRBJ reference segments. Only V-J combinations with frequency above 0.0001, covering 99.2% of repertoires, were analysed. The TCS score was defined as F50 (clonal expansion) divided by E x V (chaos), with BLOSUM62-based TCRdist calculated between CDR3 peptides within each V-J. Welch's t-statistics and random forest reduced some 510 V-J features to 10 to 15, which were used in a naive Bayes classifier (R e1071). TCRdb trimmed public reads at Q25 via fastp, called clones via MiXCR and kept in-frame beta chains. Records with the same CDR3 protein are collapsed into one entry carrying the most frequent genes and DNA. TCRdb assigned the V and J calls; the authors' analysis was not used. In this sample the table shows about 400,000 distinct CDR3 sequences, roughly 13% of which occur a single time. The ten largest clones take up roughly 4.8% of the sample.

Summary of the overall study and its limitations: In validation, progression to ophthalmopathy was predicted by the model with 70.59% sensitivity and 72% to 85% specificity, a median of around 5.9 months before onset. Sample size was not statistically predetermined, and investigators were not blinded to group allocation. Ophthalmopathy was separated from stable hyperthyroidism by a 13 V-J signature model, with over 85% sensitivity and 81% to 82% specificity obtained in cross-validation and 80%/75% obtained in testing. Most expanded thyroid clonotypes (frequency above 0.001) were also detected in blood, a finding suggesting that blood repertoires may reflect thyroid immune responses.

Stable Graves' hyperthyroidism was defined as no progression to ophthalmopathy during 18 months of follow-up. Hyperthyroidism patients were newly diagnosed, had a disease duration of under 2 months, and were aged 18 to 65 years. The study excluded patients with uncontrolled infections, other autoimmune diseases, pregnancy or lactation. Clinical symptoms, serum thyroxine and TRAb, thyroid ultrasound, and orbital computed tomography formed the basis for the diagnoses. Ficoll-Paque density gradient centrifugation was used to isolate PBMCs from approximately 11 ml of fresh peripheral blood. Total RNA was extracted with Trizol reagent, and quality was checked on an Agilent 2100 Bioanalyzer.

The clonotype was recovered from a woman younger than 35 with Graves' hyperthyroidism. The sequence links TRBV7-8 to TRBJ1-1, and 7 bases in between align with TRBD1. The sample was blood. The DNA reads TGTGCCAGCAGACCCAGGGGGAGTTCTGGGAACACTGAAGCTTTCTTT. Its protein product is CASRPRGSSGNTEAFF.